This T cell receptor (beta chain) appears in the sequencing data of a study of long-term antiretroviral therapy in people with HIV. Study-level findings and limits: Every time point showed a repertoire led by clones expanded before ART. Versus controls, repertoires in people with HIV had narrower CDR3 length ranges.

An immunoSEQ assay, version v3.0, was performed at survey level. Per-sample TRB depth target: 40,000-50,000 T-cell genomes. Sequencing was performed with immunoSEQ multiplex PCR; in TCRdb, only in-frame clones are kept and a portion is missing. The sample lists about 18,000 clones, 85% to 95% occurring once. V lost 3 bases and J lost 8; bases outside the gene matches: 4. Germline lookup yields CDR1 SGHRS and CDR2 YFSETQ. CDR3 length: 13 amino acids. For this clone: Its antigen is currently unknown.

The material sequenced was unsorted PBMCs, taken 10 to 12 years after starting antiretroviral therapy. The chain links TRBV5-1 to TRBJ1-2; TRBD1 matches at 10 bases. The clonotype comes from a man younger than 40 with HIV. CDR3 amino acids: CASSSGTGEGYTF. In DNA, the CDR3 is TGCGCCAGCAGCTCAGGGACAGGGGAAGGCTACACCTTC. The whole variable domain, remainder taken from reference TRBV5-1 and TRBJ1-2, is KAGVTQTPRYLIKTRGQQVTLSCSPISGHRSVSWYQQTPGQGLQFLFEYFSETQRNKGNFPGRFSGRQFSNSRSEMNVSTLELGDSALYLCASSSGTGEGYTFGSGTRLTVV.